This T cell receptor (beta chain) was recorded in a study of T cell responses to AZD1222 COVID-19 vaccine (dated by TCRdb to about 2021). In terms of the full investigation: AZD1222 recipients given second doses at about 4 weeks or at about 12 weeks were pooled, since spike-specific TCR depth and breadth were not found to differ between the two schedules. A total of about 250 trial participants underwent TCR sequencing, of whom roughly 210 had received two doses of AZD1222 and 26 had received two doses of the MenACWY control vaccine. Trial participants were enrolled into age subgroups of 18-55, 56-69 and 70-plus years, which contained 148, 28 and 57 TCR-sequenced participants, respectively.

The CDR3 regions of human TCRbeta chains were analyzed by immunosequencing. The original methods were these. TCRs in the repertoires were matched against a reference library of SARS-CoV-2-specific TCRs that had been generated with the MIRA antigen-specificity platform. Breadth was defined as the fraction of unique TCRs that were SARS-CoV-2-associated. Depth was defined as the fraction of total T cells that were SARS-CoV-2-associated. Each spike-specific TCR was assigned to its reactive spike region and to a CD4 or CD8 class using the MIRA data. Log10-transformed breadth and depth values were compared by one-way ANOVA with Sidak's multiple comparisons tests. TCRdb retrieved this table from immuneACCESS and kept in-frame rearrangements only. Not all clones are present; in checked studies, unresolved V genes account for under half, and no reason is known for the remainder. V, J and clone size are those of that table, while D and trimming were read from the DNA. The sample table contains about 100,000 clones; only one count was recorded for around nine tenths of them. The leading ten clones occupy 1.5% to 2% of the sample.

Details on this clone: The antigen it recognizes is unknown. No base quality values were provided; no much bigger clone lies one nucleotide off.

The CDR3 goes from the cysteine to the phenylalanine over 16 residues. Only the CDR3 DNA is retained, 48 bases long and in frame from the first base. Germline trimming: 3 bases from V, 0 bases from J; junction bases outside gene matches: 4. Sequences SGHRS (CDR1) and YFSETQ (CDR2) are obtained from the germline V gene. Here is what the overall study found, with its caveats: Vaccine-associated CD4 TCRs spanned the whole spike protein, with dominant responses in regions 160-218 and 743-854. Participants were mostly white British and included more females than males, and it was suggested by the authors that clonal diversity may have been underestimated. After two AZD1222 doses, both the breadth and the depth of spike-specific TCRs were significantly higher than at day 0 and than in MenACWY recipients. The 56-69-year group was small, and its depth increase did not reach significance, likely because of low power. Because no samples from the day 14 peak response were available, repertoires could be characterized only after the peak T cell response. Epitopes outside the regions mutated in the B.1.351 and B.1.1.7 variants were reportedly recognized by nearly half of the unique spike-specific TCRs. Conclusions about previously exposed vaccinees are limited, since just 5 to 7 AZD1222 recipients were seropositive for SARS-CoV-2 at baseline.

The meaning of the sample's time point label: baseline before first vaccination. Vaccinee samples came from UK trials COV001 and COV002, including a single-blind randomized controlled phase 2/3 trial of AZD1222 (ChAdOx1 nCoV-19) in healthy adults. For TCRbeta chain sequencing, PBMC samples were collected from trial participants at day 0 and at day 28 after the second dose. The sequencing used peripheral blood, collected on day 0 of AZD1222 vaccination. The clonotype originates from an adult in good health. The chain is made from TRBV5-1 and TRBJ1-5, and 9 bases in between align with TRBD1. Read as DNA, the sequence is TGCGCCAGCAGCTGGGGGGACAGGGATAGCAATCAGCCCCAGCATTTT. Translated, it gives CASSWGDRDSNQPQHF.